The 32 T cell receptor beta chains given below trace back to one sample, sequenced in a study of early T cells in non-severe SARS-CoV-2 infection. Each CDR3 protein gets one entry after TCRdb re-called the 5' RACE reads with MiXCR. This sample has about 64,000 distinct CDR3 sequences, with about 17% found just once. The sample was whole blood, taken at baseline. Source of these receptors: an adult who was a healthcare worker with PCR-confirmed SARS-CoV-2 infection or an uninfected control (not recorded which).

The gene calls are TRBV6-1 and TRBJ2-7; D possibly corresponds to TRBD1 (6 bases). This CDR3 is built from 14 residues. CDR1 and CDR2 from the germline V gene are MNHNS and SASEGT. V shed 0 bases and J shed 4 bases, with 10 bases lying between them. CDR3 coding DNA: TGTGCCAGCAGTGAAGCGGGACACCTTTACGAGCAGTACTTC. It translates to CASSEAGHLYEQYF.

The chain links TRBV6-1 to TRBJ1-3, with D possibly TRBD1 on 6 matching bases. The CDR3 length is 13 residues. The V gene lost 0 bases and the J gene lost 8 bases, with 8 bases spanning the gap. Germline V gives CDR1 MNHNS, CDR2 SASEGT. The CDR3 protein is CASSEARGHTIYF. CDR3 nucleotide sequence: TGTGCCAGCAGTGAAGCCCGGGGGCACACCATATATTTT.

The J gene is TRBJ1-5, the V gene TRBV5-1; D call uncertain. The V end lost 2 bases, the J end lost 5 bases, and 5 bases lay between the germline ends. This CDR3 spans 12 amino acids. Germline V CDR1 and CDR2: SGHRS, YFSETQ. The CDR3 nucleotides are TGCGCCAGCAGCTTACGGGATCAGCCCCAGCATTTT. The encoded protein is CASSLRDQPQHF.

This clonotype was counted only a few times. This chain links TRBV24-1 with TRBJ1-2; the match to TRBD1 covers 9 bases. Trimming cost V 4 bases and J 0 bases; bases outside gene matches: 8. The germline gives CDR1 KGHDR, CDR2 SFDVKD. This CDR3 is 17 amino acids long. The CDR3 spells CATSDRTGAETNYGYTF. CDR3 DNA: TGTGCCACCAGTGACAGGACAGGGGCCGAAACTAACTATGGCTACACCTTC.

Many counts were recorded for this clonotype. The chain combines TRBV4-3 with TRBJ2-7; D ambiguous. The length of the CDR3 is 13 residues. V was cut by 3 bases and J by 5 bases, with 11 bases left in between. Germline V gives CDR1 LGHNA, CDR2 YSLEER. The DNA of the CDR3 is TGCGCCAGCAGCCAGCAGACAAGGGACGAGCAGTACTTC. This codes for CASSQQTRDEQYF.

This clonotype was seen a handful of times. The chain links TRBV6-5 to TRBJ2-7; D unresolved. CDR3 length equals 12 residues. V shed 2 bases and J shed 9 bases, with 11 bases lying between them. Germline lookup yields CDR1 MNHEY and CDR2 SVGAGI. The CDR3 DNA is TGTGCCAGCAGTTACGAAGGGCGCCGGCAGTACTTC. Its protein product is CASSYEGRRQYF.

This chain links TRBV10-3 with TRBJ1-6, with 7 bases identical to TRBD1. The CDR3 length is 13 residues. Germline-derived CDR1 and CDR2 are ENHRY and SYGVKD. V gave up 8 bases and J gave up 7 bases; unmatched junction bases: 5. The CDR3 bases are TGTGCCATCGGGGACAGTCAAAATTCACCCCTCCACTTT. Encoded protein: CAIGDSQNSPLHF.

In DNA form, the CDR3 reads TGCGCCAGCAGCCCCTCCGGGTACGAGCAGTACTTC. It encodes CASSPSGYEQYF. The chain joins TRBV5-1 to TRBJ2-7; D is unclear. V lost 4 bases and J 4 bases, leaving 9 bases between the germline ends. The CDR3 consists of 12 residues. Germline V gene data show CDR1 as SGHRS and CDR2 as YFSETQ.

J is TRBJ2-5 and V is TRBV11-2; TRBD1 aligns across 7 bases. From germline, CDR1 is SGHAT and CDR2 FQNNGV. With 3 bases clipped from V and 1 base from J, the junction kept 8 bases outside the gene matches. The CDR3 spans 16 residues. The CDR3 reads CASSFLRTGFQETQYF. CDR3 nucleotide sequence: TGTGCCAGCAGCTTCCTAAGGACAGGCTTCCAAGAGACCCAGTACTTC.

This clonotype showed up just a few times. The CDR3 reads CASSFGTSGNTQYF. CDR3 nucleotides: TGTGCCAGCAGCTTCGGGACTAGCGGCAATACGCAGTATTTT. The chain uses TRBV11-2 and TRBJ2-3; TRBD2 matches 11 bases. Germline V gene lookup returns CDR1 SGHAT and CDR2 FQNNGV. The CDR3 is 14 amino acids. The J segment lost 7 bases and the V segment lost 3 bases, leaving 3 bases of the junction unmatched.

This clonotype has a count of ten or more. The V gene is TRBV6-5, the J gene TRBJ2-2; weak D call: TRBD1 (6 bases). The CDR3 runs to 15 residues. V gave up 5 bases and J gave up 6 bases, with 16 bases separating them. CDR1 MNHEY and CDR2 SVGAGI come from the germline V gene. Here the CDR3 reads CASSKPAGASGELFF. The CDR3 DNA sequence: TGTGCCAGCAGTAAACCAGCAGGGGCCTCCGGGGAGCTGTTTTTT.

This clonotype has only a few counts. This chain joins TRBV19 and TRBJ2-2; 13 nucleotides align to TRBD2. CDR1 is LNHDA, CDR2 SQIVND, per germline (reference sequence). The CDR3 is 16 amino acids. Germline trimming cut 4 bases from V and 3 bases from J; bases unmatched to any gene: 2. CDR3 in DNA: TGTGCCAGTAGTAGACTAGCGGGAGGAGACACCGGGGAGCTGTTTTTT. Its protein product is CASSRLAGGDTGELFF.

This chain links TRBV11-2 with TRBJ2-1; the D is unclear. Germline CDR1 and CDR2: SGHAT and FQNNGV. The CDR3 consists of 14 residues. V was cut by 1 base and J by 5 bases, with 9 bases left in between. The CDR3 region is CASSLVWTDNEQFF. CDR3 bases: TGTGCCAGCAGCTTAGTATGGACGGACAATGAGCAGTTCTTC.

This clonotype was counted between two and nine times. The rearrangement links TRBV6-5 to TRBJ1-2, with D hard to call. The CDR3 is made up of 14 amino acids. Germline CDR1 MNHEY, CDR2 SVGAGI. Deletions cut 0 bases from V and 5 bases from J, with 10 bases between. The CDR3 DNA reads TGTGCCAGCAGTTACTCAGGCTTGATTTATGGCTACACCTTC. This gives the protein CASSYSGLIYGYTF.

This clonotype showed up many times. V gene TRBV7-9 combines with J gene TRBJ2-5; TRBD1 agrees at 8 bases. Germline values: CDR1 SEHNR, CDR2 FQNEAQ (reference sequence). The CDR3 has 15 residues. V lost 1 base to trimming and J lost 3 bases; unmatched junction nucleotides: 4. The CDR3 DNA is TGTGCCAGCAGCTTAGACCCGACAGGGGAAGAGACCCAGTACTTC. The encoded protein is CASSLDPTGEETQYF.

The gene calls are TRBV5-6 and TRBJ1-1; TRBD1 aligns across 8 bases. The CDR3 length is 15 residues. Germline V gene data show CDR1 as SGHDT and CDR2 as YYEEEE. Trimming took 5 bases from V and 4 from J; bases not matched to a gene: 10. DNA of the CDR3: TGTGCCAGCAGTCTTCTGACAGGGGTCAGCACTGAAGCTTTCTTT. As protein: CASSLLTGVSTEAFF.

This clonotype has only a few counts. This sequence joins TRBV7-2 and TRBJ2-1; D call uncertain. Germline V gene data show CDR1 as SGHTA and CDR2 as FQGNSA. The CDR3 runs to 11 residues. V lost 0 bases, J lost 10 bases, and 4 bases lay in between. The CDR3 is CASSLAWEQFF. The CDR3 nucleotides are TGTGCCAGCAGCTTAGCGTGGGAGCAGTTCTTC.

CDR3 region: CASSFSTGQGGYTF. CDR3 sequence (DNA): TGTGCCAGCAGCTTCTCGACAGGCCAAGGGGGCTACACCTTC. The chain links TRBV7-9 to TRBJ1-2; D perhaps matches TRBD1 (6 bases). The germline V and J ends were trimmed by 3 bases and 8 bases, with 16 bases remaining between them. This CDR3 spans 14 amino acids. The germline V gene has CDR1 SEHNR and CDR2 FQNEAQ (reference sequence).

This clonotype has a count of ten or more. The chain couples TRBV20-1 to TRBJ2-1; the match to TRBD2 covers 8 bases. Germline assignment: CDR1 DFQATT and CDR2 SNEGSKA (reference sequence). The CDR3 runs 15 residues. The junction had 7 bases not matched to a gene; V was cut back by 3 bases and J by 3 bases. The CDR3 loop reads CSASALADDYNEQFF. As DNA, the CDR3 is TGCAGTGCTAGTGCACTAGCGGATGACTACAATGAGCAGTTCTTC.

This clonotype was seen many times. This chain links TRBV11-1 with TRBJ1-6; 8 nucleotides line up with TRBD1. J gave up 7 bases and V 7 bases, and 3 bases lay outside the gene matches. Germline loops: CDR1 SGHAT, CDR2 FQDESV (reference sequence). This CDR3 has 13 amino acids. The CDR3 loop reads CASNDRGNSPLHF. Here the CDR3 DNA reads TGTGCCAGCAACGACAGGGGAAATTCACCCCTCCACTTT.

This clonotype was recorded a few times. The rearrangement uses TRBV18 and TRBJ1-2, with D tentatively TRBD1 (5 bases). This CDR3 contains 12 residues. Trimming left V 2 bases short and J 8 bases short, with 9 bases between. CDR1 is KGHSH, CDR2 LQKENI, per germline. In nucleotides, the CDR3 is TGTGCCAGCTCACCATGGGGGGACGGCTACACCTTC. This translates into CASSPWGDGYTF. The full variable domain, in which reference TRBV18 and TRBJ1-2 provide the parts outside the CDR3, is NAGVMQNPRHLVRRRGQEARLRCSPMKGHSHVYWYRQLPEEGLKFMVYLQKENIIDESGMPKERFSAEFPKEGPSILRIQQVVRGDSAAYFCASSPWGDGYTFGSGTRLTVV.

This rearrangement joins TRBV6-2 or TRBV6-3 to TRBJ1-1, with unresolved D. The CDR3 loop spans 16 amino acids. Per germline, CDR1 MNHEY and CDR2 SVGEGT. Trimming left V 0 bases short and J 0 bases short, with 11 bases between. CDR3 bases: TGTGCCAGCAGTTACTCCTTCTGGGGAATGAACACTGAAGCTTTCTTT. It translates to CASSYSFWGMNTEAFF.

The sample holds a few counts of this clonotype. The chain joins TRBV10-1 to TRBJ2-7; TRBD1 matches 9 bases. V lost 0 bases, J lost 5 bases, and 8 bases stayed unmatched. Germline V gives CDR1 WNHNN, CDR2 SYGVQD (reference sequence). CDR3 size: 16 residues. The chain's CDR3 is CASSESWDRVSHEQYF. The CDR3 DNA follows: TGCGCCAGCAGTGAGTCTTGGGACAGGGTATCCCACGAGCAGTACTTC.

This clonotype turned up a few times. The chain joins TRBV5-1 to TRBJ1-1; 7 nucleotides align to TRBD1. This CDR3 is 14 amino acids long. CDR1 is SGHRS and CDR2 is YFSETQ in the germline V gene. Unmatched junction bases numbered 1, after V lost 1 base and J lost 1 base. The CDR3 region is CASSLWTGNTEAFF. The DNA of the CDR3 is TGCGCCAGCAGCTTGTGGACAGGGAACACTGAAGCTTTCTTT.

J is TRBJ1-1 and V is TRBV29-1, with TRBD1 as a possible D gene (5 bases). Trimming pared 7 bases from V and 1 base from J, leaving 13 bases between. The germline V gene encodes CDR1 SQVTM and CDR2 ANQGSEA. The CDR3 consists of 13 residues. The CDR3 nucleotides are TGCAGCGCTAGGACACAAGCGAACACTGAAGCTTTCTTT. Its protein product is CSARTQANTEAFF.

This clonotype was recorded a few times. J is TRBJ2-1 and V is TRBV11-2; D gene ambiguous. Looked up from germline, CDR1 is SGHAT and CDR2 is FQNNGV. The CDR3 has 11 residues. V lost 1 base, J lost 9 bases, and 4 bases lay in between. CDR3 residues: CASSLGTEQFF. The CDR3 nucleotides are TGTGCCAGCAGCTTAGGCACTGAGCAGTTCTTC.

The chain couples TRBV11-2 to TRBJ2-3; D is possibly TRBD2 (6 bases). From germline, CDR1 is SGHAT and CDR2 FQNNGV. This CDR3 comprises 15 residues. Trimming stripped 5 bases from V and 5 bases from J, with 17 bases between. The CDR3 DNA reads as TGTGCCAGCAGCCCCCCGGGACTGCCCAAAGATACGCAGTATTTT. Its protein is CASSPPGLPKDTQYF.

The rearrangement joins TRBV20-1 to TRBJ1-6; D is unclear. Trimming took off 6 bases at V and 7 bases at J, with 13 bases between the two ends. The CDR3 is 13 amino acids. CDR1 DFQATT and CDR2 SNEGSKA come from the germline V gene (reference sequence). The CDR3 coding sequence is TGCAGTGCCGGAGGATCGGGGAATTCACCCCTCCACTTT. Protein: CSAGGSGNSPLHF.

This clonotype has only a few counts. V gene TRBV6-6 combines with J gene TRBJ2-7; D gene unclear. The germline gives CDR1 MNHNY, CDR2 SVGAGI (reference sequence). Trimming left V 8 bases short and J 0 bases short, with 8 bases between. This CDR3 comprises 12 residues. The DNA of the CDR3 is TGTGCCAGCGCCAGGATCTCCTACGAGCAGTACTTC. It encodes CASARISYEQYF.

The CDR3 DNA sequence: TGTGCCAGCAGCCTGACAGGGGCGAACACTGAAGCTTTCTTT. Amino acids: CASSLTGANTEAFF. This rearrangement joins TRBV6-6 to TRBJ1-1; TRBD1 agrees at 8 bases. The CDR3 is made up of 14 amino acids. Germline CDR1 MNHNY, CDR2 SVGAGI (reference sequence). J lost 1 base, V lost 6 bases, and 4 bases had no gene match.

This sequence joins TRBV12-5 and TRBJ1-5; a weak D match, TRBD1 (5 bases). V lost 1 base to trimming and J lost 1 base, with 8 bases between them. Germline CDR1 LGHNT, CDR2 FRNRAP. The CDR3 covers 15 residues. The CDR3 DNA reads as TGTGCTAGTGGTTTGGGACAGAGGAGCAATCAGCCCCAGCATTTT. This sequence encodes CASGLGQRSNQPQHF.

The CDR3 coding sequence is TGTGCCAGCAGCTTAGTGCGGGACGGTGAGCAGTTCTTC. This translates into CASSLVRDGEQFF. V usage is TRBV11-2 and J usage is TRBJ2-1; maybe TRBD2 (6 bases). The CDR3 has 13 amino acids. V shed 1 base and J shed 9 bases, with 10 bases lying between them. Germline V lookup: CDR1 SGHAT, CDR2 FQNNGV.